This T cell receptor (beta chain) was obtained from a study of post-analysis software for immune sequencing data. Study-wide results and caveats: Patients showed TRBV5-6, TRBV5-1 and TRBV20-1 among about five TRBV segments more frequent than in controls.

Prepared libraries of TCR beta cDNA carried unique molecular identifiers. TCRdb passed the PCR reads through MiXCR, listing each CDR3 protein once. The profile covers 600,000 to 700,000 distinct CDR3 sequences, with approximately 60% appearing a single time and 11% taken by the ten largest. Of note for this clonotype: Its antigen remains unknown.

Germline V lookup: CDR1 SGHDT, CDR2 YYEEEE. V shed 10 bases and J shed 5 bases, with 19 bases lying between them. The CDR3 has 13 residues. Sample: blood. The TCR sequence derives from a girl between 2 and 10 years old with multiple sclerosis. The V and J genes are TRBV5-6 and TRBJ2-7; D tentatively fits TRBD1 or TRBD2 (5 bases each). The CDR3 DNA reads TGTGCCTCCAAAATAGGGGCTAGCAACGAGCAGTACTTC. Translation: CASKIGASNEQYF.